A single sample gave rise to the 10 T cell receptor beta chains below, sequenced in a study of neurological immune-mediated disorders. A single record per CDR3 protein comes from TCRdb applying MiXCR to the 5' RACE reads. The repertoire holds 15,000 to 20,000 distinct CDR3 sequences, with 2.6% as singletons. The source material was PBMCs. All receptors derive from a woman younger than 30 with multiple sclerosis.

This clonotype was detected a few times. The V call is TRBV20-1, the J call TRBJ1-1; 7 nucleotides align to TRBD1. Germline V CDR1 and CDR2: DFQATT, SNEGSKA (reference sequence). Losses at the gene ends were 0 bases for V and 0 bases for J; bases not matched to a gene: 7. This CDR3 spans 16 amino acids. CDR3 in amino acids: CSARDRQGEVNTEAFF. For the CDR3, the DNA is TGCAGTGCTAGAGACCGACAGGGAGAGGTGAACACTGAAGCTTTCTTT.

This clonotype was counted many times. This chain uses TRBV12-3 or TRBV12-4 with TRBJ1-2; D gene ambiguous. V shed 2 bases and J shed 0 bases, with 13 bases lying between them. CDR3 size: 16 residues. The CDR3: CASSLSASRTNYGYTF. The CDR3 region has the DNA TGTGCCAGCAGTTTATCGGCATCCCGTACTAACTATGGCTACACCTTC.

This clonotype was seen many times. This rearrangement joins TRBV7-3 to TRBJ1-1; no firm D call. This CDR3 is 14 amino acids long. Germline lookup yields CDR1 SGHTA and CDR2 FQGTGA. The V end lost 1 base, the J end lost 0 bases, and 6 bases lay between the germline ends. The CDR3: CASSLIPMNTEAFF. The CDR3, as DNA: TGTGCCAGCAGCTTAATTCCCATGAACACTGAAGCTTTCTTT.

This clonotype occurred a few times. The CDR3: CSASNRGNTEAFF. CDR3 nucleotide sequence: TGCAGTGCTAGTAACAGGGGGAACACTGAAGCTTTCTTT. The chain has TRBV20-1 and TRBJ1-1; 7 positions agree with TRBD1. Germline loops: CDR1 DFQATT, CDR2 SNEGSKA (reference sequence). Trimming took 3 bases from V and 1 from J; bases not matched to a gene: 2. The CDR3 runs to 13 residues.

This clonotype has a count of ten or more. The chain links TRBV20-1 to TRBJ2-5; D perhaps matches TRBD2 (5 bases). Between the trimmed V and J ends, which lost 6 bases and 1 base, there was a span of 21 bases. This CDR3 contains 16 residues. Germline CDR1 and CDR2: DFQATT and SNEGSKA (reference sequence). The CDR3 loop reads CSADSGKPIPQETQYF. CDR3 DNA sequence: TGCAGTGCGGATTCCGGGAAGCCGATTCCCCAAGAGACCCAGTACTTC.

This clonotype was picked up many times. This chain uses TRBV20-1 with TRBJ2-7, with 11 bases that match TRBD1. Germline loops: CDR1 DFQATT, CDR2 SNEGSKA (reference sequence). The CDR3 is made up of 15 amino acids. Trimming at V came to 3 bases and at J to 5 bases, leaving 9 bases not matched to a gene. Here the CDR3 DNA reads TGCAGTGCTAGTGACCCCGGGACAGGGGGTCACGAGCAGTACTTC. Encoded protein: CSASDPGTGGHEQYF.

Worth noting for this clonotype: One junction end does not reproduce the germline sequence, and a read error may be involved. The chain recombines TRBV10-3 with TRBJ1-4; maybe TRBD1 (6 bases). Germline assignment: CDR1 ENHRY and CDR2 SYGVKD. This CDR3 is 14 amino acids long. The CDR3: CAISDPGATEKLFF. The CDR3 DNA is TGTGCCATTAGTGATCCAGGGGCGACTGAAAAACTGTTTTTT.

This clonotype was counted at least ten times. The chain couples TRBV7-2 to TRBJ2-5; D uncertain. CDR3 length: 12 amino acids. V lost 0 bases and J lost 4, with 3 bases in between. The germline V gene encodes CDR1 SGHTA and CDR2 FQGNSA. The CDR3 is CASSLAPETQYF. In DNA form, the CDR3 reads TGTGCCAGCAGCTTAGCGCCAGAGACCCAGTACTTC.

This clonotype appeared many times. This chain connects TRBV28 to TRBJ1-2; D gene uncertain. The germline gives CDR1 MDHEN, CDR2 SYDVKM. The CDR3 is 15 amino acids. Between the trimmed V and J ends, which lost 7 bases and 2 bases, there was a span of 17 bases. The CDR3 bases are TGTGCCAGCACCCCTTTGGGCAGGCTCAACTATGGCTACACCTTC. Its protein product is CASTPLGRLNYGYTF.

This clonotype was counted many times. The gene calls are TRBV25-1 and TRBJ1-1; D ambiguous. Germline values: CDR1 MGHDK, CDR2 SYGVNS. The CDR3 is made up of 14 amino acids. V was pared by 1 base and J by 1 base, with 7 bases between. CDR3 loop: CASSESWENTEAFF. CDR3 DNA sequence: TGTGCCAGCAGTGAATCGTGGGAGAACACTGAAGCTTTCTTT.